This record concerns one TCR beta chain sequence. Which antigen it targets is not known. No base qualities exist here, and no much larger clone lies one base off it. Each collaborating institution followed its own protocols to collect whole blood in K2EDTA tubes. For TCRbeta analysis, collaborators shipped samples in one of three forms: frozen whole blood, isolated PBMCs, or DNA extracted from either of those sample types. This entry belongs to a study of blood T cell repertoires in COVID-19 (dated by TCRdb to about 2020). As for the study more broadly: The collaborator samples originated in the United States, Italy and Spain and spanned the acute and convalescent phases of COVID-19. A de-identified subject ID, COVID-19 status, age in years and sex were almost always included in the sample metadata. Samples came from the ongoing ImmuneRACE study (first 160 participants) plus 1,254 subjects from 6 global collaborators. HLA class I and class II types, where available, came from metadata supplied by the sample provider rather than from assay-based typing. The repertoires were released in a freely available public database meant as a resource for research on the immune response to SARS-CoV-2. The prospective study material was composed of cDNA or gDNA derived from T cells, B-cell-depleted T cells, or PBMCs. The dataset comprised deeply sampled blood TCRbeta repertoires from subjects exposed to, actively infected with, or recovered from COVID-19. Paper-wide results and their limitations: The quantity of clinical and demographic metadata differed by source and by participant and was supplied without curation.

The immunoSEQ Assay, a bias-controlled multiplex PCR, was used to amplify TCRbeta CDR3 regions from genomic DNA. The authors processed their data as follows. The number of nucleated cells in each sample was estimated by amplification of reference gene primers within the assay. To quantify the absolute abundance of each unique TCRbeta CDR3 rearrangement, sequence reads were collapsed and filtered. For each sample, productive Simpson clonality was calculated as the square root of Simpson's diversity index over productive rearrangements. TCRdb's version of the immuneACCESS table is confined to in-frame rearrangements and falls short of the full clone set. An unresolved V gene accounts for under half of the shortfall where checked; the remainder is of unknown origin. V, J and clone size are taken as reported in that table, and D and trimming were inferred from the DNA itself. This sample holds under 300,000 clones; 60% to 75% were observed only once. 3.3% of the sample comes from the top ten.

Reading the germline V gene gives CDR1 ENHRY and CDR2 SYGVKD. The CDR3 goes from the cysteine to the phenylalanine over 12 residues. The kept DNA is CDR3 alone, 36 bases in frame from the first base. V lost 2 bases and J lost 10 bases; the stretch between them is 11 bases long. The sequence was obtained from a woman of 80 years or more with acute or convalescent COVID-19. Input material: peripheral blood. The rearrangement joined TRBV10-3 to TRBJ1-1; a confident D gene designation cannot be given. The CDR3 amino acid sequence is: CAISEDRGRAFF. The bases are TGTGCCATCAGTGAGGATCGGGGTAGAGCTTTCTTT.